A single sample is the source of the 14 T cell receptor beta chains below, sequenced in a study of OX40 agonist ivuxolimab in advanced cancers. Repertoires were generated with immunoSEQ multiplex PCR, while TCRdb's copy carries only in-frame clones and drops some. The table lists some 80,000 clones, 94% of them singletons, with around 21% in the top ten. The sample in question was CD4+ or CD8+ T cells sorted from blood, obtained in a trial of the OX40 agonist ivuxolimab. The receptor source for this set is an adult with an advanced solid tumor such as melanoma, head and neck, liver or kidney cancer.

J is TRBJ2-5 and V is TRBV10-1, with D possibly matching TRBD1 (5 bases). Germline V lookup: CDR1 WNHNN, CDR2 SYGVQD (reference sequence). Trimming removed 4 bases at V and 4 bases at J, with 13 bases between. This CDR3 region has 14 residues. The CDR3 sequence is CASSAPGNGETQYF. The CDR3 DNA sequence: TGCGCCAGCAGTGCCCCAGGGAATGGAGAGACCCAGTACTTC.

V and J are TRBV19 and TRBJ2-1; D ambiguous. This CDR3 region has 12 residues. Per germline, CDR1 LNHDA and CDR2 SQIVND (reference sequence). Deletions cut 6 bases from V and 0 bases from J, with 3 bases between. CDR3 bases: TGTGCCAGTAGAGGCTCCTACAATGAGCAGTTCTTC. Its protein is CASRGSYNEQFF.

The chain recombines TRBV4-1 with TRBJ1-2; 7 bases are a match to TRBD1. The V segment lost 0 bases and the J segment 2 bases; nucleotides outside the gene matches: 3. CDR1 is MGHRA and CDR2 is YSYEKL in the germline V gene. This CDR3 contains 15 residues. This CDR3 is CASSQDAGGNYGYTF. In nucleotides, the CDR3 is TGCGCCAGCAGCCAAGACGCAGGGGGGAACTATGGCTACACCTTC.

This chain uses TRBV29-1 with TRBJ1-1; 7 bases are a match to TRBD1. This CDR3 has 12 amino acids. V trimming: 7 bases; J trimming: 3 bases; junction bases outside the gene matches: 5. Germline V gene data show CDR1 as SQVTM and CDR2 as ANQGSEA. The CDR3 DNA sequence: TGCAGCGGGGGACAGATGTACACTGAAGCTTTCTTT. Its translation is CSGGQMYTEAFF.

The chain joins TRBV7-9 to TRBJ2-2; D is undetermined. CDR3 length: 12 residues. CDR1 is SEHNR and CDR2 is FQNEAQ in the germline V gene (reference sequence). V dropped 5 bases and J dropped 9 bases, with 10 bases sitting between them. CDR3 in DNA: TGTGCCAGCAGCGAAACTGAACGGGAGCTGTTTTTT. Amino acids: CASSETERELFF.

The gene calls are TRBV6-1 and TRBJ1-1; no reliable D call. Trimming removed 10 bases at V and 0 bases at J, with 3 bases between. CDR1 and CDR2 (germline): MNHNS, SASEGT. The CDR3 consists of 10 residues. The CDR3 is CATLNTEAFF. The CDR3 DNA reads as TGTGCCACCTTGAACACTGAAGCTTTCTTT.

This sequence joins TRBV19 and TRBJ1-2; weak D call: TRBD1 (5 bases). The CDR3 has 13 residues. Looked up from germline, CDR1 is LNHDA and CDR2 is SQIVND (reference sequence). The ends were cut back, 4 bases at V and 4 bases at J, with 10 bases in the middle. The CDR3 loop reads CASSTGLPYGYTF. The CDR3, as DNA: TGTGCCAGTAGTACGGGACTCCCCTATGGCTACACCTTC.

The chain couples TRBV5-6 to TRBJ2-2; possibly TRBD1 for D (5 bases). Germline V gene lookup returns CDR1 SGHDT and CDR2 YYEEEE. The CDR3 runs to 16 residues. V lost 1 base and J 4 bases, leaving 14 bases between the germline ends. In DNA form, the CDR3 reads TGTGCCAGCAGCTTGAGACAGCAATTAGGCACCGGGGAGCTGTTTTTT. Protein: CASSLRQQLGTGELFF.

The J gene is TRBJ1-5, the V gene TRBV19; no clear D gene. V lost 2 bases and J lost 0, with 8 bases in between. This CDR3 is built from 15 residues. Germline CDR1 and CDR2: LNHDA and SQIVND (reference sequence). DNA for the CDR3: TGTGCCAGTAGTATACGGTCGTATAGCAATCAGCCCCAGCATTTT. It specifies CASSIRSYSNQPQHF.

The chain couples TRBV7-9 to TRBJ2-3; maybe TRBD1 (6 bases). V shed 5 bases and J shed 0 bases, with 15 bases lying between them. The CDR3 runs 16 residues. Per the germline V gene, CDR1 is SEHNR and CDR2 is FQNEAQ (reference sequence). CDR3 sequence: CASSAQQGPSTDTQYF. The CDR3 nucleotides read TGTGCCAGCAGCGCACAACAGGGCCCTAGCACAGATACGCAGTATTTT.

The chain carries TRBV7-6 and TRBJ2-5; TRBD2 agrees at 7 bases. Germline CDR1 and CDR2: SGHVS and FNYEAQ. Trimming cost V 5 bases and J 5 bases; bases outside gene matches: 8. The CDR3 sequence is 14 residues long. This CDR3 reads CASSPEGRGETQYF. Here the CDR3 DNA reads TGTGCCAGCAGCCCCGAAGGGAGGGGTGAGACCCAGTACTTC.

V is TRBV5-1 and J is TRBJ1-1, with D unclear. Germline V gene lookup returns CDR1 SGHRS and CDR2 YFSETQ. The CDR3 extends over 15 amino acids. The V and J ends lost 3 bases and 4 bases respectively, with 16 bases between them. CDR3 DNA: TGCGCCAGCAGCTCGAAGGGAAGGGCCGGCACTGAAGCTTTCTTT. This codes for CASSSKGRAGTEAFF.

The rearrangement links TRBV27 to TRBJ1-2; a weak D match, TRBD1 (6 bases). Germline values: CDR1 MNHEY, CDR2 SMNVEV (reference sequence). V was cut by 5 bases and J by 6 bases, with 13 bases left in between. The CDR3 has 13 amino acids. The CDR3 DNA reads as TGTGCCAGCAGTAGGACAGTCGACAATGGCTACACCTTC. As protein: CASSRTVDNGYTF.

V usage is TRBV7-9 and J usage is TRBJ2-5; tentatively, D is TRBD1 (5 bases). Germline CDR1 reads SEHNR; CDR2 reads FQNEAQ (reference sequence). Trimming took 4 bases from V and 7 from J, leaving 13 bases between them. There are 13 residues in the CDR3. The CDR3 sequence is CASSSQGVRTQYF. CDR3 DNA sequence: TGTGCCAGCAGCTCGCAGGGCGTGAGGACCCAGTACTTC. The entire variable domain, with the rest obtained from reference TRBV7-9 and TRBJ2-5, is as follows: DTGVSQNPRHKITKRGQNVTFRCDPISEHNRLYWYRQTLGQGPEFLTYFQNEAQLEKSRLLSDRFSAERPKGSFSTLEIQRTEQGDSAMYLCASSSQGVRTQYFGPGTRLLVL.